In this sample, the clone carrying this T cell receptor (beta chain) turned up once. The antigen is unknown. This specimen comes from a study of cytomegalovirus exposure and HLA in healthy donors. Study-wide results and caveats: A later analysis linked a missense DCLRE1C variant to TCR beta V- and J-gene trimming.

The CDR3 totals 16 residues. The V end lost 4 bases, the J end lost 4 bases, and 19 bases lay between the germline ends. Per germline, CDR1 MRHNA and CDR2 SNTAGT. In the PCR, 60 Vbeta and 13 Jbeta primers were used. Here immunoSEQ multiplex PCR was the method, and the copy in TCRdb shows in-frame clones only, minus some. The sample shows 150,000 to 200,000 clones, 62% of them seen only once. The chain uses TRBV6-4 and TRBJ1-2, with a tentative D call TRBD1 (6 bases). Sequenced: PBMCs. The origin of this receptor is a man between 40 and 49 years old in good health and CMV-seronegative. The CDR3 DNA reads as TGTGCCAGCAGTGGCCGATATAGGGACACCGGCTATGGCTACACCTTC. This sequence encodes CASSGRYRDTGYGYTF.